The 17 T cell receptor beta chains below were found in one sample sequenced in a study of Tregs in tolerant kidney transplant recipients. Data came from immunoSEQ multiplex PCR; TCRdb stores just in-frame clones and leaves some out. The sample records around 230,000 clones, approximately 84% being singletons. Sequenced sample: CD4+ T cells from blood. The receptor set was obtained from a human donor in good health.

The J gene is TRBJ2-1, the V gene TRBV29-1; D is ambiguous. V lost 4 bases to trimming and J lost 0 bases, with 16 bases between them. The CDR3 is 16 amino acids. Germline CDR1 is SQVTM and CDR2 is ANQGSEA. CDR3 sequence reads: CSVVLTQHSSYNEQFF. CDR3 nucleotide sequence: TGCAGCGTTGTCCTGACCCAGCACAGCTCCTACAATGAGCAGTTCTTC.

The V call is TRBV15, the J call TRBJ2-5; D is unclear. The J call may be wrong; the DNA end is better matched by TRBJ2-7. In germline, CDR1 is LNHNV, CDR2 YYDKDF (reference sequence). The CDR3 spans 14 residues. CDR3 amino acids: CATSPWAAPYEQYF. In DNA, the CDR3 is TGTGCCACCAGCCCTTGGGCGGCCCCCTACGAGCAGTACTTC.

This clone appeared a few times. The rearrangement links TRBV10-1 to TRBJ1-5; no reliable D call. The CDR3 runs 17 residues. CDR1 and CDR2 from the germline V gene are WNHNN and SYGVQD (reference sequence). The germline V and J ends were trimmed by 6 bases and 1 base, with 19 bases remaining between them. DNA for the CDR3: TGCGCCAGCAGCTGCCCCCTTCGTAACGGGAGCAATCAGCCCCAGCATTTT. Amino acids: CASSCPLRNGSNQPQHF.

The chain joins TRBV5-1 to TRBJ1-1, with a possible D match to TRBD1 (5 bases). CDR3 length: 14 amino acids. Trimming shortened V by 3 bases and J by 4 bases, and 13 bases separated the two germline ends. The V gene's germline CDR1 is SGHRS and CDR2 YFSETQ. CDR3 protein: CASSWRGDGTEAFF. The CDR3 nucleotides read TGCGCCAGCAGCTGGCGGGGCGATGGCACTGAAGCTTTCTTT.

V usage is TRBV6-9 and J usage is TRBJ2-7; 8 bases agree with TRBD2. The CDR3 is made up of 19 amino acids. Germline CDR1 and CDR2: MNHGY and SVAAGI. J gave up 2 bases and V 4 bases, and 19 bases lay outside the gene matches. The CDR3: CASSSQSVAGMAVPYEQYF. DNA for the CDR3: TGTGCCAGCAGTTCCCAGTCGGTAGCGGGGATGGCCGTCCCCTACGAGCAGTACTTC.

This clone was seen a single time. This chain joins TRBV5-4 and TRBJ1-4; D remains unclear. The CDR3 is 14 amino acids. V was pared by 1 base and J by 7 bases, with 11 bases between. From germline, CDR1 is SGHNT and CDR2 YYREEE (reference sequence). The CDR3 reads CASSLSDAGEKLFF. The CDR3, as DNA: TGTGCCAGCAGCTTGTCAGATGCGGGTGAAAAACTGTTTTTT.

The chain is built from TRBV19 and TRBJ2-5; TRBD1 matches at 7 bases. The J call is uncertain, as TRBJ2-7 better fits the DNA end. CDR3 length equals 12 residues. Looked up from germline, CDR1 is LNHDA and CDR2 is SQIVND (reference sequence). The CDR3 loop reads CASSIYRGEQYF. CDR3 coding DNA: TGTGCCAGTAGTATTTACAGGGGCGAGCAGTACTTC.

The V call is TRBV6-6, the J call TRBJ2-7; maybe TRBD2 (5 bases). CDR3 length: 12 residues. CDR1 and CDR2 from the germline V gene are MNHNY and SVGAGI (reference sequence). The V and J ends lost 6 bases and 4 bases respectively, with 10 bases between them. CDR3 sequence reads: CASSGLFYEQYF. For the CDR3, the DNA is TGTGCCAGCAGCGGACTTTTTTACGAGCAGTACTTC.

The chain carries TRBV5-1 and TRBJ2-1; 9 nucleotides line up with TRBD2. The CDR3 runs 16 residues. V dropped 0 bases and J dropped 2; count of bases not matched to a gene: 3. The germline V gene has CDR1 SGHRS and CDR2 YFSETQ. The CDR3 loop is CASSLGSGGPYNEQFF. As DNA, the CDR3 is TGCGCCAGCAGCTTGGGTAGCGGGGGACCCTACAATGAGCAGTTCTTC.

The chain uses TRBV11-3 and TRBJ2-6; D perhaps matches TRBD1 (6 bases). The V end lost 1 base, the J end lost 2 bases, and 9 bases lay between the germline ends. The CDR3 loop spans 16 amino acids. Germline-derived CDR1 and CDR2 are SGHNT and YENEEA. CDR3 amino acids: CASSLARGPGANVLTF. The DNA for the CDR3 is TGTGCCAGCAGCTTAGCCAGGGGACCTGGGGCCAACGTCCTGACTTTC.

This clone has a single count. This CDR3 reads CASTGGSGPNYGYTF. CDR3 sequence (DNA): TGCGCCAGCACCGGAGGTTCAGGACCTAACTATGGCTACACCTTC. This sequence joins TRBV5-1 and TRBJ1-2; D uncertain. Germline loops: CDR1 SGHRS, CDR2 YFSETQ. V shed 6 bases and J shed 0 bases, with 15 bases lying between them. The CDR3 length is 15 residues.

The CDR3 sequence is CAWSVDSGNQPQHF. CDR3 bases: TGTGCCTGGAGTGTAGACTCAGGCAATCAGCCCCAGCATTTT. J is TRBJ1-5 and V is TRBV30; D gene unclear. Germline assignment: CDR1 GTSNPN and CDR2 SVGIG (reference sequence). This CDR3 is built from 14 residues. The V end lost 0 bases, the J end lost 2 bases, and 8 bases lay between the germline ends.

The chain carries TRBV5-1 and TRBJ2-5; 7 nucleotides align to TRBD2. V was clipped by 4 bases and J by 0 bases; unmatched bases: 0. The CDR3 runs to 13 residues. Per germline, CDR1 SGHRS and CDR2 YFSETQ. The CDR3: CASSGGDQETQYF. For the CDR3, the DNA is TGCGCCAGCAGCGGGGGGGACCAAGAGACCCAGTACTTC. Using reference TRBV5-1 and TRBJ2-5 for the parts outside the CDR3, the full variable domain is KAGVTQTPRYLIKTRGQQVTLSCSPISGHRSVSWYQQTPGQGLQFLFEYFSETQRNKGNFPGRFSGRQFSNSRSEMNVSTLELGDSALYLCASSGGDQETQYFGPGTRLLVL.

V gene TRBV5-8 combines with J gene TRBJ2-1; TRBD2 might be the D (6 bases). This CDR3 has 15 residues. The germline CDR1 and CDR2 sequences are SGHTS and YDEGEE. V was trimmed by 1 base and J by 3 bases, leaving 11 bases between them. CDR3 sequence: CASSLYSGFYNEQFF. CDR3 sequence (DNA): TGTGCCAGCAGCTTGTACAGCGGGTTCTACAATGAGCAGTTCTTC.

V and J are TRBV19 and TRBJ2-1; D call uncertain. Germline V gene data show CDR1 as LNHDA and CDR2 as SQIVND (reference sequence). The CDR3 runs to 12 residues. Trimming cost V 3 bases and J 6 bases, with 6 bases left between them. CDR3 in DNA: TGTGCCAGTAGTATCTTTGGCAATGAGCAGTTCTTC. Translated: CASSIFGNEQFF.

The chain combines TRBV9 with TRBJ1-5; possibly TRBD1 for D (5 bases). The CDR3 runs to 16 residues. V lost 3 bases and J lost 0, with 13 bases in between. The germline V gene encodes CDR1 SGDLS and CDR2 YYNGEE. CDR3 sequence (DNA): TGTGCCAGCAGCGGGGGGATGTGGGATAGCAATCAGCCCCAGCATTTT. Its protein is CASSGGMWDSNQPQHF.

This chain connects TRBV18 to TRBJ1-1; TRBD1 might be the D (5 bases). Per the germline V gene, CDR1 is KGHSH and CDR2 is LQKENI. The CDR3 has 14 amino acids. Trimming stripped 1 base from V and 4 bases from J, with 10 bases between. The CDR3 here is CASSPLGRGTEAFF. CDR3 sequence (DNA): TGTGCCAGCTCACCACTGGGGAGGGGCACTGAAGCTTTCTTT. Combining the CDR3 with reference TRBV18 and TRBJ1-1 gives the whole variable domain NAGVMQNPRHLVRRRGQEARLRCSPMKGHSHVYWYRQLPEEGLKFMVYLQKENIIDESGMPKERFSAEFPKEGPSILRIQQVVRGDSAAYFCASSPLGRGTEAFFGQGTRLTVV.